These 23 T cell receptor beta chains were sequenced from one sample in a study of cytomegalovirus exposure and HLA in healthy donors. PCR primers comprised 60 Vbeta and 13 Jbeta primers. Assay used: immunoSEQ multiplex PCR; TCRdb lists only in-frame clones, some missing. This table has about 43,000 clones, roughly 63% appearing once. Sequencing input: PBMCs. The receptors stem from a man aged 55 to 70 in good health and CMV-seropositive.

The chain couples TRBV6-6 to TRBJ1-2, with 8 bases lining up with TRBD1. CDR3 length equals 13 residues. Trimming took 7 bases from V and 12 from J; bases not matched to a gene: 13. Germline CDR1 reads MNHNY; CDR2 reads SVGAGI (reference sequence). CDR3 protein: CASTPRGSQGDTF. CDR3 nucleotides: TGTGCCAGCACTCCCCGGGGTTCACAGGGGGACACCTTC.

The chain uses TRBV2 and TRBJ2-1, with a tentative D call TRBD2 (5 bases). In germline, CDR1 is SNHLY, CDR2 FYNNEI. This CDR3 has 16 amino acids. The V and J ends lost 5 bases and 0 bases respectively, with 14 bases between them. The chain's CDR3 is CASSTGLGSSYNEQFF. CDR3 bases: TGTGCCAGCAGTACCGGACTGGGGAGCTCCTACAATGAGCAGTTCTTC. Complete variable domain (other parts from reference TRBV2 and TRBJ2-1): EPEVTQTPSHQVTQMGQEVILRCVPISNHLYFYWYRQILGQKVEFLVSFYNNEISEKSEIFDDQFSVERPDGSNFTLKIRSTKLEDSAMYFCASSTGLGSSYNEQFFGPGTRLTVL.

The chain is built from TRBV2 and TRBJ1-1; unclear D gene. The CDR3 is made up of 13 amino acids. Between the trimmed V and J ends, which lost 3 bases and 0 bases, there was a span of 5 bases. Germline CDR1 SNHLY, CDR2 FYNNEI. The CDR3 bases are TGTGCCAGCAGTGACGAGATGAACACTGAAGCTTTCTTT. Encoded protein: CASSDEMNTEAFF.

This clone was seen only a few times. V usage is TRBV7-9 and J usage is TRBJ2-7; D remains ambiguous. The CDR3 is 15 residues long. Germline values: CDR1 SEHNR, CDR2 FQNEAQ (reference sequence). V lost 6 bases and J 2 bases, leaving 17 bases between the germline ends. This CDR3 reads CASSFPSSSTYEQYF. The CDR3 DNA reads as TGTGCCAGCAGTTTCCCTTCGAGCTCCACCTACGAGCAGTACTTC. Looking up the rest from reference TRBV7-9 and TRBJ2-7 gives the full variable domain: DTGVSQNPRHKITKRGQNVTFRCDPISEHNRLYWYRQTLGQGPEFLTYFQNEAQLEKSRLLSDRFSAERPKGSFSTLEIQRTEQGDSAMYLCASSFPSSSTYEQYFGPGTRLTVT.

This chain uses TRBV2 with TRBJ1-4; tentative D call: TRBD1 (6 bases). The CDR3 totals 15 residues. Trimming took off 6 bases at V and 0 bases at J, with 11 bases between the two ends. Per germline, CDR1 SNHLY and CDR2 FYNNEI. The CDR3 region is CASRRQAATNEKLFF. CDR3 DNA sequence: TGTGCCAGCAGGCGACAGGCTGCAACTAATGAAAAACTGTTTTTT.

This chain joins TRBV7-9 and TRBJ2-3; weak D call: TRBD2 (6 bases). This CDR3 is built from 17 residues. Germline CDR1 is SEHNR and CDR2 is FQNEAQ (reference sequence). With 5 bases removed from V and 4 bases from J, the gap between germline ends came to 22 bases. The CDR3 is CASSPPVGYGGPDTQYF. CDR3 sequence (DNA): TGTGCCAGCAGCCCCCCCGTCGGTTATGGAGGGCCAGATACGCAGTATTTT. Supplemented by reference TRBV7-9 and TRBJ2-3, the full variable domain reads DTGVSQNPRHKITKRGQNVTFRCDPISEHNRLYWYRQTLGQGPEFLTYFQNEAQLEKSRLLSDRFSAERPKGSFSTLEIQRTEQGDSAMYLCASSPPVGYGGPDTQYFGPGTRLTVL.

The chain links TRBV27 to TRBJ2-5, with 13 bases identical to TRBD2. Germline values: CDR1 MNHEY, CDR2 SMNVEV (reference sequence). This CDR3 spans 16 amino acids. Unmatched junction bases numbered 8, after V lost 5 bases and J lost 5 bases. In DNA, the CDR3 is TGTGCCAGCAGTCCGGGACTAGCGGGATTGATGGAGACCCAGTACTTC. Protein: CASSPGLAGLMETQYF.

The table lists this clone with a few counts. This chain uses TRBV2 with TRBJ2-7; 8 bases match TRBD1. In germline, CDR1 is SNHLY, CDR2 FYNNEI. The length of the CDR3 is 15 residues. The trim removed 2 bases at V and 3 bases at J, leaving 6 bases unmatched. CDR3 nucleotides: TGTGCCAGCAGTGAATTGTGGGACAGGAACTACGAGCAGTACTTC. Translating it yields CASSELWDRNYEQYF.

This clone has only a few counts. The chain employs TRBV28 and TRBJ1-6; no reliable D call. Trimming stripped 5 bases from V and 14 bases from J, with 10 bases between. Germline V CDR1 and CDR2: MDHEN, SYDVKM. This CDR3 comprises 11 residues. In nucleotides, the CDR3 is TGTGCCAGCAGTAGAGAATTCACCCTCCACTTT. This gives the protein CASSREFTLHF.

The table lists this clone with a few counts. CDR3: CSARERYEQYF. The CDR3 DNA is TGCAGTGCTAGGGAGCGTTACGAGCAGTACTTC. The chain recombines TRBV20-1 with TRBJ2-7; D is ambiguous. Trimming removed 3 bases from V and 4 bases from J, with 7 bases in between. This CDR3 has 11 residues. Per germline, CDR1 DFQATT and CDR2 SNEGSKA (reference sequence).

The rearrangement uses TRBV27 and TRBJ1-1; TRBD1 agrees at 7 bases. CDR1 is MNHEY, CDR2 SMNVEV, per germline (reference sequence). V was clipped by 4 bases and J by 5 bases; unmatched bases: 10. This CDR3 is 15 amino acids long. The CDR3 DNA is TGTGCCAGCAGTTCCCCGGGACAGTTTAAAACTGAAGCTTTCTTT. Amino acids: CASSSPGQFKTEAFF.

The V gene is TRBV6-4, the J gene TRBJ2-1; tentatively, D is TRBD2 (6 bases). Looked up from germline, CDR1 is MRHNA and CDR2 is SNTAGT. The CDR3 is 14 residues long. Trimming removed 5 bases at V and 7 bases at J, with 15 bases between. CDR3 DNA: TGTGCCAGCAGTCCGGGGGTATATGCGAATGAGCAGTTCTTC. Encoded protein: CASSPGVYANEQFF.

This clone was observed a handful of times. V is TRBV7-2 and J is TRBJ2-7; 9 bases match TRBD2. Germline V gene lookup returns CDR1 SGHTA and CDR2 FQGNSA. The CDR3 consists of 15 residues. Trimming took 5 bases from V and 1 from J; bases not matched to a gene: 6. CDR3 protein: CASSLGTSWSYEQYF. The CDR3 bases are TGTGCCAGCAGCCTAGGGACTAGCTGGTCCTACGAGCAGTACTTC.

This clone was counted between two and nine times. This chain connects TRBV11-2 to TRBJ2-7; weak D call: TRBD2 (5 bases). The CDR3 is made up of 14 amino acids. The V end lost 5 bases, the J end lost 4 bases, and 15 bases lay between the germline ends. Germline V gene sequence: CDR1 SGHAT, CDR2 FQNNGV. CDR3 loop: CASSPRTRIYEQYF. The CDR3 DNA reads TGTGCCAGCAGCCCCCGAACTAGGATATACGAGCAGTACTTC.

V and J are TRBV2 and TRBJ1-4, with D perhaps matching TRBD1 (5 bases). CDR3 size: 15 residues. V dropped 6 bases and J dropped 6 bases, with 17 bases sitting between them. Germline CDR1 is SNHLY and CDR2 is FYNNEI. The DNA of the CDR3 is TGTGCCAGCAGAGACGGGGAATGGGGGGATGAAAAACTGTTTTTT. It translates to CASRDGEWGDEKLFF.

The rearrangement links TRBV11-2 to TRBJ1-1, with 8 bases fitting TRBD1. CDR3 length: 15 amino acids. Germline V CDR1 and CDR2: SGHAT, FQNNGV. Trimming cost V 5 bases and J 3 bases; bases outside gene matches: 8. DNA for the CDR3: TGTGCCAGCAGCATGGACAGGGCACCGTACACTGAAGCTTTCTTT. This translates into CASSMDRAPYTEAFF.

This clone has more than one count but fewer than ten. V usage is TRBV6-5 and J usage is TRBJ2-2; D is unclear. There are 12 residues in the CDR3. Per germline, CDR1 MNHEY and CDR2 SVGAGI. Trimming removed 3 bases at V and 6 bases at J, with 5 bases between. The CDR3 spells CASSYTAGELFF. CDR3 sequence (DNA): TGTGCCAGCAGTTATACTGCCGGGGAGCTGTTTTTT.

The rearrangement links TRBV30 to TRBJ2-5; D is ambiguous. The J call may be incorrect, as the DNA end agrees better with TRBJ2-7. Germline V gene sequence: CDR1 GTSNPN, CDR2 SVGIG (reference sequence). The CDR3 consists of 12 residues. This chain's CDR3 is CAWSERSYEQYF. The CDR3 DNA reads TGTGCCTGGAGTGAACGGAGCTACGAGCAGTACTTC.

This clone occurred a few times. The genes are TRBV7-2 and TRBJ2-3; no firm D call. Germline CDR1 reads SGHTA; CDR2 reads FQGNSA. The CDR3 totals 13 residues. V dropped 4 bases and J dropped 4 bases, with 9 bases sitting between them. The CDR3, as DNA: TGTGCCAGCAGCTCCGTGTCGTCAGATACGCAGTATTTT. Residues: CASSSVSSDTQYF.

The chain employs TRBV28 and TRBJ2-6; TRBD2 agrees at 14 bases. Unmatched junction bases numbered 23, after V lost 8 bases and J lost 2 bases. Germline V gives CDR1 MDHEN, CDR2 SYDVKM. The CDR3 covers 23 residues. In DNA, the CDR3 is TGTGCCAGCCCCCTGGGACTGAAAGGACTAGCGGGAGGTCTAGGGACTGGGGCCAACGTCCTGACTTTC. This gives the protein CASPLGLKGLAGGLGTGANVLTF.

J is TRBJ1-4 and V is TRBV7-8; 8 positions match TRBD1. V was pared by 4 bases and J by 4 bases, with 5 bases of the junction left unmatched. Looked up from germline, CDR1 is SGHVS and CDR2 is FQNEAQ. The CDR3 sequence is 15 residues long. The CDR3 reads CASSYGTGLNEKLFF. The CDR3 DNA sequence: TGTGCCAGCAGCTACGGGACAGGCCTTAATGAAAAACTGTTTTTT.

The gene calls are TRBV7-9 and TRBJ2-5, with 8 bases aligning to TRBD1. The CDR3 spans 13 residues. Germline loops: CDR1 SEHNR, CDR2 FQNEAQ (reference sequence). V was clipped by 5 bases and J by 4 bases; unmatched bases: 3. CDR3: CASSPRGPETQYF. As DNA, the CDR3 is TGTGCCAGCAGCCCCAGGGGGCCAGAGACCCAGTACTTC.

The V gene is TRBV29-1, the J gene TRBJ2-5; perhaps TRBD1 as D (6 bases). Near its end, the DNA agrees better with TRBJ2-7, so the J call may be wrong. Per the germline V gene, CDR1 is SQVTM and CDR2 is ANQGSEA. The CDR3 covers 11 residues. The CDR3 loop reads CSVTTGSEQYF. The CDR3 nucleotides read TGCAGCGTCACTACAGGGTCCGAGCAGTACTTC.